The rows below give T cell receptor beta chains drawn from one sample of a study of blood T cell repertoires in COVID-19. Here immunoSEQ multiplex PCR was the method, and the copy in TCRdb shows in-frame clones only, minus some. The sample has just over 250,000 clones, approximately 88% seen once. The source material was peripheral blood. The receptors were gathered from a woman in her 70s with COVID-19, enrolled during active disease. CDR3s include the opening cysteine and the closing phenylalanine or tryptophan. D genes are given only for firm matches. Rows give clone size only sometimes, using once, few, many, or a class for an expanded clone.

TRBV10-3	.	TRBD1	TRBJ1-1	CAITDRAGVAEAFF	TGTGCCATCACCGACAGGGCAGGGGTCGCTGAAGCTTTCTTT
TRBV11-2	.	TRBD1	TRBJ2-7	CASSFGQGVHEQYF	TGTGCCAGCAGCTTCGGACAGGGCGTCCACGAGCAGTACTTC
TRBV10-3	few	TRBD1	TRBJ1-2	CAITKDRENGYTF	TGTGCCATCACTAAAGACAGGGAGAATGGCTACACCTTC
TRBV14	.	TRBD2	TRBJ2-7	CASSQELAGAYEQYF	TGTGCCAGCAGCCAAGAACTAGCGGGGGCCTACGAGCAGTACTTC
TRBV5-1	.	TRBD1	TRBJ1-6	CASNPGQGYNSPLHF	TGCGCCAGCAATCCGGGACAGGGTTATAATTCACCCCTCCACTTT
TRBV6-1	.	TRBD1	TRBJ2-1	CASSGDRERSYNEQFF	TGTGCCAGCAGTGGGGACAGGGAACGGTCCTACAATGAGCAGTTCTTC
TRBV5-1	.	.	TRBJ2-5	CASSLEPGRLETQYF	TGCGCCAGCAGCTTGGAACCGGGGAGGTTGGAGACCCAGTACTTC
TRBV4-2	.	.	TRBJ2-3	CASSQRGWLTDTQYF	TGTGCCAGCAGCCAACGGGGTTGGCTCACAGATACGCAGTATTTT
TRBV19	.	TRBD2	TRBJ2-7	CASSYGRTSVDEQYF	TGTGCCAGTAGTTACGGCAGGACTAGCGTCGACGAGCAGTACTTC
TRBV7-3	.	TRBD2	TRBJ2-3	CASSPTSVADTQYF	TGTGCCAGCAGCCCAACTAGCGTAGCAGATACGCAGTATTTT
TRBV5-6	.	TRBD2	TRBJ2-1	CASSLDGVPGLAYEQFF	TGTGCCAGCAGCTTAGATGGAGTCCCAGGACTAGCCTATGAGCAGTTCTTC
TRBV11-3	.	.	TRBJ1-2	CASSQGGRRDGYTF	TGTGCCAGCAGCCAGGGTGGCCGTCGTGACGGCTACACCTTC
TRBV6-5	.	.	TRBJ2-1	CASRASGEGEQFF	TGTGCCAGCAGGGCCTCCGGGGAAGGGGAGCAGTTCTTC
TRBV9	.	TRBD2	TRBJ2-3	CASSVGTSGRVDTQYF	TGTGCCAGCAGCGTTGGGACTAGCGGGAGAGTAGATACGCAGTATTTT
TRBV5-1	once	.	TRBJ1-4	CASSLAAGLPPKREKLFF	TGCGCCAGCAGCTTGGCCGCGGGTTTACCTCCCAAAAGAGAAAAACTGTTTTTT
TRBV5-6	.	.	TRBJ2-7	CASSFGHGAYEQYF	TGTGCCAGCAGCTTTGGCCACGGAGCCTACGAGCAGTACTTC
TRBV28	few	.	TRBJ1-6	CASQRGLGSPLHF	TGTGCCAGCCAGAGAGGGCTCGGTTCACCCCTCCACTTT
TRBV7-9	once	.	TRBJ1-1	CASSLVKGAGNTEAFF	TGTGCCAGCAGCTTAGTCAAGGGCGCGGGGAACACTGAAGCTTTCTTT
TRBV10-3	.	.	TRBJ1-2	CAISSTQANYGYTF	TGTGCCATCAGTTCCACACAGGCTAACTATGGCTACACCTTC
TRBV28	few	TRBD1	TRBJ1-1	CASPRGQGEANTEAFF	TGTGCCAGCCCCCGGGGGCAGGGGGAAGCGAACACTGAAGCTTTCTTT
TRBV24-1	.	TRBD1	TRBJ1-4	CATSEWTGSNEKLFF	TGTGCCACCAGTGAGTGGACAGGCTCAAATGAAAAACTGTTTTTT
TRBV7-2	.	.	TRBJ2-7	CASSRPGGTYEQYF	TGTGCCAGCAGTCGACCGGGTGGCACCTACGAGCAGTACTTC
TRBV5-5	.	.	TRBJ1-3	CASSLARETGNTIYF	TGTGCCAGCAGCTTGGCCAGGGAAACTGGAAACACCATATATTTT
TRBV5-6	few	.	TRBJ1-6	CASSFLGGNSPLHF	TGTGCCAGCAGCTTTTTGGGGGGAAATTCACCCCTCCACTTT
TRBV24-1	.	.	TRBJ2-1	CATRDDSNNEQFF	TGTGCCACCAGAGATGACAGTAACAATGAGCAGTTCTTC
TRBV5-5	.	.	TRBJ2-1	CASSLGGITYNEQFF	TGTGCCAGCAGCTTGGGCGGGATAACCTACAATGAGCAGTTCTTC
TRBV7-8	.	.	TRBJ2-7	CASSPARPYEQYF	TGTGCCAGCAGCCCCGCCAGGCCCTACGAGCAGTACTTC
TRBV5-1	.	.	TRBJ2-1	CASSLDGGSYNEQFF	TGCGCCAGCAGCTTGGATGGGGGGTCCTACAATGAGCAGTTCTTC
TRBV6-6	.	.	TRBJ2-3	CASTFGGSTDTQYF	TGTGCCAGCACTTTTGGGGGGAGCACAGATACGCAGTATTTT
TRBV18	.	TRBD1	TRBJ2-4	CASSAQGAKNIQYF	TGTGCCAGCTCAGCACAGGGGGCCAAAAACATTCAGTACTTC
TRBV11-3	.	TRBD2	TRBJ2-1	CASSLGAGTSGSHEQFF	TGTGCCAGCAGCTTAGGGGCTGGGACTAGCGGGAGCCATGAGCAGTTCTTC
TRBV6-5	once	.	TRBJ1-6	CASSYSGVYNSPLHF	TGTGCCAGCAGTTACTCGGGAGTCTATAATTCACCCCTCCACTTT
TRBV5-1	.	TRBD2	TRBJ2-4	CASSGGGAKNIQYF	TGCGCCAGCAGCGGCGGGGGAGCCAAAAACATTCAGTACTTC
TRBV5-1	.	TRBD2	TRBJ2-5	CASSLAGTSGTQETQYF	TGCGCCAGCAGCTTGGCCGGGACTAGCGGGACACAAGAGACCCAGTACTTC
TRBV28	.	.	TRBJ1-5	CASSSPGTPQGQPQHF	TGTGCCAGCAGTTCCCCGGGGACACCTCAGGGACAGCCCCAGCATTTT
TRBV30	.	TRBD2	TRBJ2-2	CAWILAGVGGELFF	TGTGCCTGGATACTAGCGGGAGTAGGCGGGGAGCTGTTTTTT
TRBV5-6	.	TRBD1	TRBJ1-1	CASSLGQGLYTEAFF	TGTGCCAGCAGCTTGGGACAGGGGTTATACACTGAAGCTTTCTTT
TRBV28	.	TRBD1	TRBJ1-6	CASSSPGQGLGSPLHF	TGTGCCAGCAGTTCACCGGGACAGGGCCTAGGTTCACCCCTCCACTTT
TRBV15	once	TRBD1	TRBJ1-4	CATSRDRGSGKLFF	TGTGCCACCAGCAGGGACAGGGGCTCTGGAAAACTGTTTTTT
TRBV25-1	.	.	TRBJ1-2	CASSEFRTAGYTF	TGTGCCAGCAGTGAATTTAGGACAGCGGGCTACACCTTC
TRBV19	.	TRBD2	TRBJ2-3	CASSILGGGGSTDTQYF	TGTGCCAGTAGTATTCTAGGCGGGGGTGGAAGCACAGATACGCAGTATTTT
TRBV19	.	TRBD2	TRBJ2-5	CASSMQGGSVKETQYF	TGTGCCAGTAGTATGCAGGGCGGGAGTGTGAAAGAGACCCAGTACTTC
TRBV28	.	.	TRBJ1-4	CASTTQGIGKLFF	TGTGCCAGCACAACACAGGGTATCGGAAAACTGTTTTTT
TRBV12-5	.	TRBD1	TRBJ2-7	CASGRTGTTGEQYF	TGTGCTAGTGGTCGGACAGGCACTACTGGCGAGCAGTACTTC
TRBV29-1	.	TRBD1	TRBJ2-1	CSVLTGVSNEQFF	TGCAGCGTCCTGACAGGGGTTAGCAATGAGCAGTTCTTC